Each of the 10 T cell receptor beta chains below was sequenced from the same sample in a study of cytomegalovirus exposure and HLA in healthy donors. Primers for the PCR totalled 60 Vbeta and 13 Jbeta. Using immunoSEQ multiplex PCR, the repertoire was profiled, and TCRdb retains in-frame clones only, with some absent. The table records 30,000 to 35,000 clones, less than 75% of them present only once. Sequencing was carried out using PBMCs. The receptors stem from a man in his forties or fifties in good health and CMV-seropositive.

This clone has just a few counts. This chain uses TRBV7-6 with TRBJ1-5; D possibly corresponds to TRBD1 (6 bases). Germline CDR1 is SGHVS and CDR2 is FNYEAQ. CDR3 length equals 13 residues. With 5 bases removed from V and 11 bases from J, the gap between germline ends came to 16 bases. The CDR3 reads CASSPGAAAAQHF. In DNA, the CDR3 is TGTGCCAGCAGCCCAGGGGCTGCAGCGGCCCAGCATTTT.

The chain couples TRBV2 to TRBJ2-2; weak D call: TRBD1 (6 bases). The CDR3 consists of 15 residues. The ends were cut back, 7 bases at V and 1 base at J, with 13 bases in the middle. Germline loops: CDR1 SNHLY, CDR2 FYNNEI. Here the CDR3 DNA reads TGTGCCAGCACCGAGGACAGAGTGAACACCGGGGAGCTGTTTTTT. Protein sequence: CASTEDRVNTGELFF. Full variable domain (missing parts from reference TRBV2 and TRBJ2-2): EPEVTQTPSHQVTQMGQEVILRCVPISNHLYFYWYRQILGQKVEFLVSFYNNEISEKSEIFDDQFSVERPDGSNFTLKIRSTKLEDSAMYFCASTEDRVNTGELFFGEGSRLTVL.

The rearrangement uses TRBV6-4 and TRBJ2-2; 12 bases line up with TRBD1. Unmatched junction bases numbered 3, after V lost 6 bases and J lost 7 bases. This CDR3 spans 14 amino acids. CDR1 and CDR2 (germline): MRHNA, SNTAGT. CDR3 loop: CASRGTGGVGELFF. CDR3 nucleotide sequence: TGTGCCAGCAGGGGGACAGGGGGCGTCGGGGAGCTGTTTTTT.

The CDR3 region is CASSDPNWYNEQFF. In DNA form, the CDR3 reads TGTGCCAGCAGTGACCCGAACTGGTACAATGAGCAGTTCTTC. The chain combines TRBV25-1 with TRBJ2-1; D not resolved. V was cut by 3 bases and J by 4 bases, with 10 bases left in between. In germline, CDR1 is MGHDK, CDR2 SYGVNS. The CDR3 totals 14 residues.

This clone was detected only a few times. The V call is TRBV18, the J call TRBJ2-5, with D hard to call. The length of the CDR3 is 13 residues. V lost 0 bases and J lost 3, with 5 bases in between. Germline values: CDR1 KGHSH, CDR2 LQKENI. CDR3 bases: TGTGCCAGCTCACCACCTAGCAAAGAGACCCAGTACTTC. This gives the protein CASSPPSKETQYF.

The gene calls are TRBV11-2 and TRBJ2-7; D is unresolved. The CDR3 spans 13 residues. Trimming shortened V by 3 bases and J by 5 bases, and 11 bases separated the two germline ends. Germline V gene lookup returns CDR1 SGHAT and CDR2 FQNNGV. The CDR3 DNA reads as TGTGCCAGCAGCTTCGGCCCAGGCAACGAGCAGTACTTC. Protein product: CASSFGPGNEQYF. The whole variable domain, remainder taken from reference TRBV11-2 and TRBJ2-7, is EAGVAQSPRYKIIEKRQSVAFWCNPISGHATLYWYQQILGQGPKLLIQFQNNGVVDDSQLPKDRFSAERLKGVDSTLKIQPAKLEDSAVYLCASSFGPGNEQYFGPGTRLTVT.

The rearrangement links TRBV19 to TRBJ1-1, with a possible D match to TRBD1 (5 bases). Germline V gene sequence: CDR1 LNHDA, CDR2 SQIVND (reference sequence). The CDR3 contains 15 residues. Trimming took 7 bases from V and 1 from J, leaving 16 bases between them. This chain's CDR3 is CASTRGSGGNTEAFF. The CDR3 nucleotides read TGTGCCAGTACCAGAGGTAGCGGGGGGAACACTGAAGCTTTCTTT. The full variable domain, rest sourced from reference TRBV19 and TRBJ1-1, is DGGITQSPKYLFRKEGQNVTLSCEQNLNHDAMYWYRQDPGQGLRLIYYSQIVNDFQKGDIAEGYSVSREKKESFPLTVTSAQKNPTAFYLCASTRGSGGNTEAFFGQGTRLTVV.

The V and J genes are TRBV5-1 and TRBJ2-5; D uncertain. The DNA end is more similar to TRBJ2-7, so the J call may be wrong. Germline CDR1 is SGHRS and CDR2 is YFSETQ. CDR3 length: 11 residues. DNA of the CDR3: TGCGCCAGCAGCCAAAACTACGAGCAGTACTTC. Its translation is CASSQNYEQYF.

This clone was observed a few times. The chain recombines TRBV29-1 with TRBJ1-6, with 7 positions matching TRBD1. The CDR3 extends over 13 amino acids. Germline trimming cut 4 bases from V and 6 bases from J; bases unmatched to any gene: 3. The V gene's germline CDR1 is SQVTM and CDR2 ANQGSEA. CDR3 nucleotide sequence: TGCAGCGTTGGACAGGGAAGTAATTCACCCCTCCACTTT. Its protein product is CSVGQGSNSPLHF.

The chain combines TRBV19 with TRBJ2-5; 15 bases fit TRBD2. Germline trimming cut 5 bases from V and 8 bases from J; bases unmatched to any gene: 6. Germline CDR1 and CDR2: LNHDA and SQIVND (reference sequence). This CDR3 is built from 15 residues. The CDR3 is CASSPGTSGGPTQYF. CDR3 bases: TGTGCCAGTAGTCCGGGGACTAGCGGGGGGCCAACCCAGTACTTC.